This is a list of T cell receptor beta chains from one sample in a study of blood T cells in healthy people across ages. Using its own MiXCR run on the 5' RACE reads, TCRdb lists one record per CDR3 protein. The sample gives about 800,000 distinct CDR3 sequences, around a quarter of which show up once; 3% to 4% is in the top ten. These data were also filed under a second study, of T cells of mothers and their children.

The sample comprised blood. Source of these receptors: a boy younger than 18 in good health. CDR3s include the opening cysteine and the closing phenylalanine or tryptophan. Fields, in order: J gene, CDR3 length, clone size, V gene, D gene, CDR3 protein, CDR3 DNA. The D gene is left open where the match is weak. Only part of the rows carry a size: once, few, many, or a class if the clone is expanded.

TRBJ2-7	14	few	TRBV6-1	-	CASSGVLTSYEQYF	TGTGCCAGCAGTGGGGTACTCACCTCCTACGAGCAGTACTTC
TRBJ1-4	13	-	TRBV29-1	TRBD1	CSVAVTGGEKLFF	TGCAGCGTTGCGGTGACAGGGGGAGAAAAACTGTTTTTT
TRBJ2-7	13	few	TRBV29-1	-	CSVNTDLSYEQYF	TGCAGCGTTAACACCGACCTTTCCTACGAGCAGTACTTC
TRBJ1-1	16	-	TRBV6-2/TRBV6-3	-	CASSYSWTAMDTEAFF	TGTGCCAGCAGTTACAGCTGGACAGCAATGGACACTGAAGCTTTCTTT
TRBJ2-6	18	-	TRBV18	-	CASSPLAGIGSGANVLTF	TGTGCCAGCTCACCCCTCGCAGGGATTGGCTCTGGGGCCAACGTCCTGACTTTC
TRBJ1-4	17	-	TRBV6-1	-	CASSESSQAATNEKLFF	TGTGCCAGCAGTGAATCGTCCCAGGCCGCAACTAATGAAAAACTGTTTTTT
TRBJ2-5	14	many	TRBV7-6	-	CASSLEAWRETQYF	TGTGCCAGCAGCCTCGAAGCGTGGAGAGAGACCCAGTACTTC
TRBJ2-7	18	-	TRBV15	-	CATSRAGRRGRSSYEQYF	TGTGCCACCAGCAGAGCGGGACGTCGTGGCCGTAGCTCCTACGAGCAGTACTTC
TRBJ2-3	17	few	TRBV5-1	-	CASSLSTSPTRTDTQYF	TGCGCCAGCAGCTTGTCAACGTCGCCCACCCGCACAGATACGCAGTATTTT
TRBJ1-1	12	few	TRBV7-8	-	CATRGWNTEAFF	TGTGCCACCCGGGGATGGAACACTGAAGCTTTCTTT
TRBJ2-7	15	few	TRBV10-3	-	CAISESQGGPYEQYF	TGTGCCATCAGTGAGTCCCAGGGGGGACCCTACGAGCAGTACTTC
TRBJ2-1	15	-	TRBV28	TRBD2	CASSRSGSFYNEQFF	TGTGCCAGCAGCCGTAGCGGGAGTTTCTACAATGAGCAGTTCTTC
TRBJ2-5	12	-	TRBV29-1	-	CSVETGQETQYF	TGCAGCGTTGAGACAGGTCAAGAGACCCAGTACTTC
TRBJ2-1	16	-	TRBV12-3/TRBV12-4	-	CASSPPGPPFYNEQFF	TGTGCCAGCAGCCCCCCCGGGCCACCTTTCTACAATGAGCAGTTCTTC
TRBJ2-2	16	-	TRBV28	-	CASSAHYNLPPGELFF	TGTGCCAGCAGTGCCCATTACAATCTTCCTCCCGGGGAGCTGTTTTTT
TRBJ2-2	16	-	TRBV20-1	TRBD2	CSASQRLADYTGELFF	TGCAGTGCTAGTCAGCGACTAGCGGACTACACCGGGGAGCTGTTTTTT
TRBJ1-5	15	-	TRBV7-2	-	CASSLMGYGNQPQHF	TGTGCCAGCAGCTTAATGGGGTATGGCAATCAGCCCCAGCATTTT
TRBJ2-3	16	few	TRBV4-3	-	CASSQEDAVVGATQYF	TGCGCCAGCAGCCAAGAAGACGCCGTGGTCGGGGCTACGCAGTATTTT
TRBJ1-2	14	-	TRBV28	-	CASSWPQVVGGYTF	TGTGCCAGCAGTTGGCCACAGGTGGTAGGAGGCTACACCTTC
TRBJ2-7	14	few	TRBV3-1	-	CASSQEPRGYEQYF	TGTGCCAGCAGCCAAGAGCCCAGGGGTTACGAGCAGTACTTC
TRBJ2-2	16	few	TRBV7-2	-	CASSLVGTFSTGELFF	TGTGCCAGCAGCTTAGTAGGGACCTTCTCAACCGGGGAGCTGTTTTTT
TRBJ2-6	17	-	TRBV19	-	CASSPTGTPAGANVLTF	TGTGCCAGTAGTCCAACAGGGACTCCAGCTGGGGCCAACGTCCTGACTTTC
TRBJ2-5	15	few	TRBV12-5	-	CASGLGHGYQETQYF	TGTGCTAGTGGTTTGGGGCACGGGTACCAAGAGACCCAGTACTTC
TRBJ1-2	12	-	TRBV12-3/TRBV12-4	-	CASRRGIDGYTF	TGTGCCAGCAGGCGGGGTATCGATGGCTACACCTTC
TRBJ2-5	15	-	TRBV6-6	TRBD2	CASSYRRETQETQYF	TGTGCCAGCAGTTACAGGCGGGAGACGCAAGAGACCCAGTACTTC
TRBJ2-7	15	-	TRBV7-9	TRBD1	CASSSVQGAEDEQYF	TGTGCCAGCAGCTCCGTACAGGGGGCGGAGGACGAGCAGTACTTC
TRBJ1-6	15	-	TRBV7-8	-	CASSLNGGLGSPLHF	TGTGCCAGCAGCTTAAACGGGGGGCTTGGTTCACCCCTCCACTTT
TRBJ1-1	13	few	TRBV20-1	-	CSASPSPNTEAFF	TGCAGTGCTAGCCCTTCTCCGAACACTGAAGCTTTCTTT
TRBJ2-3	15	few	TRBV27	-	CASSLSGAITDTQYF	TGTGCCAGCAGTCTGTCGGGGGCGATCACAGATACGCAGTATTTT
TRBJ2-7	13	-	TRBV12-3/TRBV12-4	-	CASSFQGINEQYF	TGTGCCAGCAGTTTTCAGGGGATAAACGAGCAGTACTTC
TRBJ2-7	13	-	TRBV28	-	CASRRQLSYEQYF	TGTGCCAGCAGACGACAGCTATCCTACGAGCAGTACTTC
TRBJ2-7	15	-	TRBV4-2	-	CASRSEPGQAYEQYF	TGTGCCAGCAGGAGTGAACCGGGACAAGCCTACGAGCAGTACTTC
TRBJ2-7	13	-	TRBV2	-	CARQTGDSYEQYF	TGTGCCAGGCAGACAGGCGACTCCTACGAGCAGTACTTC
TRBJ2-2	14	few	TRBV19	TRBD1	CASSLEDRAGELFF	TGTGCCAGTAGTCTAGAGGACAGGGCCGGGGAGCTGTTTTTT
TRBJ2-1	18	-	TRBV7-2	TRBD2	CASSLVGLAGASYNEQFF	TGTGCCAGCAGCTTAGTAGGACTAGCGGGGGCCTCCTACAATGAGCAGTTCTTC
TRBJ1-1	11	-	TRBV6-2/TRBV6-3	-	CASSYATEAFF	TGTGCCAGCAGTTATGCCACTGAAGCTTTCTTT
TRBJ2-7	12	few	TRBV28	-	CASRPSLGEQYF	TGTGCCAGCAGGCCTAGCCTCGGCGAGCAGTACTTC
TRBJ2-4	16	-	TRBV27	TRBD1	CASSTFDRVPKNIQYF	TGTGCCAGCAGTACCTTCGACAGGGTCCCCAAAAACATTCAGTACTTC
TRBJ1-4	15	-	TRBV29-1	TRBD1	CSVGGQLGLNEKLFF	TGCAGCGTTGGGGGACAGCTCGGCCTTAATGAAAAACTGTTTTTT
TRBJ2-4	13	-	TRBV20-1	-	CSASGLAKNIQYF	TGCAGTGCTTCAGGGTTAGCCAAAAACATTCAGTACTTC
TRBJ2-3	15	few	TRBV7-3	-	CASSLTGPGGDTQYF	TGTGCCAGCAGCTTAACTGGGCCTGGAGGAGATACGCAGTATTTT
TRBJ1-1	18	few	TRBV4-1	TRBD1	CASSQDTGTGGRNTEAFF	TGCGCCAGCAGCCAGGACACCGGGACAGGGGGCAGGAACACTGAAGCTTTCTTT
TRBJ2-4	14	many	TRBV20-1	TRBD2	CSAGTRHAKNIQYF	TGCAGTGCGGGGACTAGGCATGCCAAAAACATTCAGTACTTC
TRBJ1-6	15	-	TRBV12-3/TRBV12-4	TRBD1	CASRDRGLGNSPLHF	TGTGCCAGCAGAGACAGGGGGCTTGGTAATTCACCCCTCCACTTT
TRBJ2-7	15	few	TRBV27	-	CASSPTGDLSYEQYF	TGTGCCAGCAGTCCAACAGGCGACCTGTCCTACGAGCAGTACTTC
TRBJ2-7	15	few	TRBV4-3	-	CASSQDTGQGNEQYF	TGCGCCAGCAGCCAAGATACGGGCCAGGGAAACGAGCAGTACTTC
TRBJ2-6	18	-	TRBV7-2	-	CACSLPYQQASGANVLTF	TGTGCCTGCAGCTTACCTTACCAACAGGCCTCTGGGGCCAACGTCCTGACTTTC
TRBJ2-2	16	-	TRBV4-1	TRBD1	CASSHLTGSSTGELFF	TGCGCCAGCAGCCACCTGACAGGGAGTTCCACCGGGGAGCTGTTTTTT
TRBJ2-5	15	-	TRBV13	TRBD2	CASSLRASGGRAQYF	TGTGCCAGCAGCTTACGGGCTAGCGGGGGGCGGGCCCAGTACTTC
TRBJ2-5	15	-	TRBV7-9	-	CASSLAGQTKETQYF	TGTGCCAGCAGCTTGGCCGGACAGACCAAAGAGACCCAGTACTTC
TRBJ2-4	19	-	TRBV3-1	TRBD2	CASSQLPLSGGAAKNIQYF	TGTGCCAGCAGCCAACTACCCCTTAGCGGGGGGGCGGCCAAAAACATTCAGTACTTC
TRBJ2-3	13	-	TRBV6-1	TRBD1	CASGPTGQDTQYF	TGTGCCAGTGGGCCGACAGGGCAAGATACGCAGTATTTT
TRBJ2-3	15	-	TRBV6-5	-	CASSGLEVGADTQYF	TGTGCCAGCAGCGGGCTAGAGGTTGGCGCAGATACGCAGTATTTT
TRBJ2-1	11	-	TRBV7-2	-	CASTASNEQFF	TGTGCCAGCACCGCAAGCAATGAGCAGTTCTTC
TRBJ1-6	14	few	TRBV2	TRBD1	CASTRTGANSPLHF	TGTGCCAGCACTAGGACAGGGGCAAATTCACCCCTCCACTTT